The 4 T cell receptor beta chains presented below share a single source sample, sequenced in a study of cytomegalovirus exposure and HLA in healthy donors. Use of 60 Vbeta and 13 Jbeta primers characterized the PCR. Libraries were prepared by immunoSEQ multiplex PCR; TCRdb keeps only in-frame clonotypes and omits some of them. The table records 100,000 to 150,000 clones, roughly 70% of them present only once. The sequenced sample was PBMCs. The receptors here all came from a man aged 25 to 40 in good health and CMV-seronegative.

This clone was seen a few times. The genes are TRBV28 and TRBJ1-6, with D perhaps TRBD1 (6 bases). The CDR3 totals 17 residues. CDR1 and CDR2 from the germline V gene are MDHEN and SYDVKM. Trimming took off 7 bases at V and 10 bases at J, with 26 bases between the two ends. As DNA, the CDR3 is TGTGCCAGCACTCACCCTCGGATTGGGGGGGCCTGGTCACCCCTCCACTTT. Protein: CASTHPRIGGAWSPLHF. The whole variable domain, filled in from reference TRBV28 and TRBJ1-6, reads DVKVTQSSRYLVKRTGEKVFLECVQDMDHENMFWYRQDPGLGLRLIYFSYDVKMKEKGDIPEGYSVSREKKERFSLILESASTNQTSMYLCASTHPRIGGAWSPLHFGNGTRLTVT.

The chain employs TRBV27 and TRBJ1-1; 7 nucleotides align to TRBD1. Looked up from germline, CDR1 is MNHEY and CDR2 is SMNVEV (reference sequence). J gave up 4 bases and V 6 bases, and 5 bases lay outside the gene matches. The CDR3 contains 13 residues. The CDR3: CASSPQGSTEAFF. The CDR3 bases are TGTGCCAGCAGCCCACAGGGGTCCACTGAAGCTTTCTTT.

This rearrangement joins TRBV7-8 to TRBJ1-1; D is uncertain. The CDR3 totals 13 residues. In germline, CDR1 is SGHVS, CDR2 FQNEAQ. V gave up 1 base and J gave up 1 base, with 4 bases separating them. The CDR3 bases are TGTGCCAGCAGCTTAGGAGCGAACACTGAAGCTTTCTTT. It codes for CASSLGANTEAFF.

This chain's CDR3 is CASSLTSGTDTQYF. The CDR3 coding sequence is TGTGCCAGCAGCTTAACTTCGGGCACAGATACGCAGTATTTT. The chain joins TRBV7-3 to TRBJ2-3; D call uncertain. The CDR3 loop spans 14 amino acids. The V end was cut by 0 bases, the J end by 1 base, with 5 bases between. The germline V gene encodes CDR1 SGHTA and CDR2 FQGTGA.